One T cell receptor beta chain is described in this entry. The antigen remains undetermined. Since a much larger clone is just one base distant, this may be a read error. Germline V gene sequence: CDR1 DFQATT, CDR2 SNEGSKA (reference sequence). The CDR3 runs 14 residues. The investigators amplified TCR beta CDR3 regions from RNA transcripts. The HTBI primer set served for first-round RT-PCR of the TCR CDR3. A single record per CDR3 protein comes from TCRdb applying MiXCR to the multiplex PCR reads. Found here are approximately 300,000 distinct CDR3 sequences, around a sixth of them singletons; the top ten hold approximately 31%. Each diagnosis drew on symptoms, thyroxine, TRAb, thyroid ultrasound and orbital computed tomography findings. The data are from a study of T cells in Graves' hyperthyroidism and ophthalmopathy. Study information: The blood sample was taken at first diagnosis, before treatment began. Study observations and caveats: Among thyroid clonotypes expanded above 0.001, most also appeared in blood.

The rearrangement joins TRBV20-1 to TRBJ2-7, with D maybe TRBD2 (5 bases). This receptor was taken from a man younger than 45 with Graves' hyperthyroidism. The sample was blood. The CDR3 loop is CSASHSASSYEQHF. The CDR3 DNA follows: TGCAGTGCTAGTCACAGCGCTAGCTCCTACGAGCAGCACTTC.